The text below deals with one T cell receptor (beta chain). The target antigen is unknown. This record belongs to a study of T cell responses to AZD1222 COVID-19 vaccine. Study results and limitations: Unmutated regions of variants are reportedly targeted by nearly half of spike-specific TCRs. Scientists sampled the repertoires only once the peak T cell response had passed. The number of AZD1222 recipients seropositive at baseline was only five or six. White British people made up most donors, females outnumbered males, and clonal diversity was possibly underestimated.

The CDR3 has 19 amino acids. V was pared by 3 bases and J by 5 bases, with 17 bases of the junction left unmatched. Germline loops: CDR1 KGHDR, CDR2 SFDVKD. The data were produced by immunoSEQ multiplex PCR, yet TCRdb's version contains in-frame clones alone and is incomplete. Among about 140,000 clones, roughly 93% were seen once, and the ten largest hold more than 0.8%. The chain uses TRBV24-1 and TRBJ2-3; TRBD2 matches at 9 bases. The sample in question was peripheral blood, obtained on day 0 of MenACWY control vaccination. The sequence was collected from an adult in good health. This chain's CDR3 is CATSDDTRMASGTGDTQYF. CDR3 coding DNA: TGTGCCACCAGTGATGATACTCGGATGGCTAGCGGGACTGGAGATACGCAGTATTTT.